Each of the 30 T cell receptor beta chains below was sequenced from the same sample in a study of T cell changes during pregnancy in multiple sclerosis. This table comes from immunoSEQ multiplex PCR, and its TCRdb copy is limited to in-frame clones, with some not included. The table shows under 75,000 clones, with roughly 89% occurring only once. The material was peripheral blood, obtained in the third trimester of pregnancy. The receptors were sampled from a female donor in good health, enrolled as a control in a pregnancy study.

The CDR3 region is CASSDGHLTRQYF. CDR3 DNA sequence: TGTGCCAGCAGCGATGGACATCTTACGAGGCAGTACTTC. V gene TRBV2 combines with J gene TRBJ2-7; tentatively, D is TRBD1 (5 bases). The CDR3 consists of 13 residues. CDR1 is SNHLY and CDR2 is FYNNEI in the germline V gene. The ends were cut back, 6 bases at V and 9 bases at J, with 18 bases in the middle.

In nucleotides, the CDR3 is TGTGCCAGTAGTATGAGCGGGGCTGGGAAAGAGACCCAGTACTTC. It codes for CASSMSGAGKETQYF. The chain employs TRBV19 and TRBJ2-5; 7 bases line up with TRBD2. V gave up 3 bases and J gave up 3 bases; unmatched junction bases: 7. The CDR3 covers 15 residues. The germline V gene has CDR1 LNHDA and CDR2 SQIVND (reference sequence).

V usage is TRBV27 and J usage is TRBJ1-5; D not certain. Deletions cut 3 bases from V and 5 bases from J, with 8 bases between. This CDR3 has 13 residues. CDR1 MNHEY and CDR2 SMNVEV come from the germline V gene (reference sequence). CDR3: CASSLTPYQPQHF. The DNA of the CDR3 is TGTGCCAGCAGTTTGACACCATATCAGCCCCAGCATTTT.

J is TRBJ2-2 and V is TRBV2; D may be TRBD2 (6 bases). V lost 4 bases and J 4 bases, leaving 16 bases between the germline ends. The length of the CDR3 is 16 residues. Germline V gene lookup returns CDR1 SNHLY and CDR2 FYNNEI. CDR3 protein: CASSGAGTTGTGELFF. As DNA, the CDR3 is TGTGCCAGCAGTGGGGCGGGGACCACCGGCACCGGGGAGCTGTTTTTT.

The genes are TRBV19 and TRBJ2-2; D is perhaps TRBD2 (6 bases). V was trimmed by 7 bases and J by 3 bases, leaving 12 bases between them. Germline V CDR1 and CDR2: LNHDA, SQIVND (reference sequence). The CDR3 runs 14 residues. CDR3 DNA: TGTGCCAGTATTTGGGGGAGGTACACCGGGGAGCTGTTTTTT. This gives the protein CASIWGRYTGELFF.

V gene TRBV11-2 combines with J gene TRBJ2-3, with D unresolved. The CDR3 loop spans 14 amino acids. Germline CDR1 and CDR2: SGHAT and FQNNGV. The V end lost 0 bases, the J end lost 5 bases, and 9 bases lay between the germline ends. DNA for the CDR3: TGTGCCAGCAGCTTAGAAGTACAGTTAGATACGCAGTATTTT. This encodes CASSLEVQLDTQYF.

The V call is TRBV7-6, the J call TRBJ2-3; TRBD2 aligns across 9 bases. The CDR3 covers 16 residues. J lost 6 bases, V lost 2 bases, and 9 bases had no gene match. Germline loops: CDR1 SGHVS, CDR2 FNYEAQ. In nucleotides, the CDR3 is TGTGCCAGCAGCTTAACCAGCGGGGGGCTTGGGGATACGCAGTATTTT. Residues: CASSLTSGGLGDTQYF.

The chain employs TRBV7-2 and TRBJ1-5; D call uncertain. V lost 5 bases to trimming and J lost 5 bases, with 7 bases between them. The CDR3 is 12 residues long. Germline V gene lookup returns CDR1 SGHTA and CDR2 FQGNSA. For the CDR3, the DNA is TGTGCCAGCAGCCCCCCTTATCAGCCCCAGCATTTT. This gives the protein CASSPPYQPQHF. The variable domain in full, with the rest retrieved from reference TRBV7-2 and TRBJ1-5, is GAGVSQSPSNKVTEKGKDVELRCDPISGHTALYWYRQSLGQGLEFLIYFQGNSAPDKSGLPSDRFSAERTGGSVSTLTIQRTQQEDSAVYLCASSPPYQPQHFGDGTRLSIL.

The chain has TRBV15 and TRBJ2-1, with D possibly being TRBD1 (5 bases). This CDR3 is built from 15 residues. The germline gives CDR1 LNHNV, CDR2 YYDKDF (reference sequence). Trimming stripped 1 base from V and 7 bases from J, with 14 bases between. The CDR3 DNA reads as TGTGCCACCAGCAGAGGGGGCAGGGATGGAAATGAGCAGTTCTTC. It yields the protein CATSRGGRDGNEQFF.

The CDR3 region has the DNA TGTGCCAGCAGTGTCGACAGGGGCGATACGCAGTATTTT. The encoded protein is CASSVDRGDTQYF. The V gene is TRBV6-4, the J gene TRBJ2-3, with 8 bases identical to TRBD1. Unmatched junction bases numbered 3, after V lost 4 bases and J lost 6 bases. Germline values: CDR1 MRHNA, CDR2 SNTAGT. CDR3 length: 13 residues.

The CDR3 here is CASNPSQDRYTEAFF. CDR3 DNA sequence: TGTGCCAGCAACCCCTCCCAGGACAGGTACACTGAAGCTTTCTTT. This chain connects TRBV5-6 to TRBJ1-1; TRBD1 matches 7 bases. Germline V gene sequence: CDR1 SGHDT, CDR2 YYEEEE. This CDR3 region has 15 residues. V dropped 6 bases and J dropped 3; count of bases not matched to a gene: 11.

The chain employs TRBV28 and TRBJ2-4, with 7 positions matching TRBD2. CDR3 length equals 15 residues. Germline CDR1 reads MDHEN; CDR2 reads SYDVKM. The ends lost 6 bases at V and 1 base at J; junction bases unmatched: 6. CDR3 coding DNA: TGTGCCAGCAGCCTCAGGGAGGGGGCCAAAAACATTCAGTACTTC. Residues: CASSLREGAKNIQYF.

The rearrangement joins TRBV10-3 to TRBJ2-7; 7 bases are a match to TRBD1. Germline V lookup: CDR1 ENHRY, CDR2 SYGVKD. V trimming: 6 bases; J trimming: 7 bases; junction bases outside the gene matches: 12. The CDR3 extends over 14 amino acids. CDR3 residues: CAIRPRGPMGEQYF. CDR3 sequence (DNA): TGTGCCATCAGGCCGAGGGGGCCAATGGGGGAGCAGTACTTC.

J is TRBJ1-5 and V is TRBV6-1, with 9 bases aligning to TRBD1. The germline CDR1 and CDR2 sequences are MNHNS and SASEGT. The ends lost 3 bases at V and 5 bases at J; junction bases unmatched: 5. There are 15 residues in the CDR3. CDR3 DNA: TGTGCCAGCAGTGACCCGGGACAGGGATATCAGCCCCAGCATTTT. Encoded protein: CASSDPGQGYQPQHF.

The gene calls are TRBV6-6 and TRBJ2-3; no firm D call. The V and J ends lost 2 bases and 3 bases respectively, with 9 bases between them. The germline CDR1 and CDR2 sequences are MNHNY and SVGAGI (reference sequence). CDR3 size: 14 residues. The CDR3 is CASSYVMETDTQYF. The DNA for the CDR3 is TGTGCCAGCAGTTACGTTATGGAGACAGATACGCAGTATTTT.

The chain carries TRBV7-3 and TRBJ1-1; no definite D call. V lost 0 bases and J 10 bases, leaving 18 bases between the germline ends. Looked up from germline, CDR1 is SGHTA and CDR2 is FQGTGA. The CDR3 consists of 15 residues. This chain's CDR3 is CASSLTGSNSIRAFF. The CDR3 bases are TGTGCCAGCAGCTTAACTGGGTCGAACAGTATAAGAGCTTTCTTT.

This clone was seen a handful of times. The genes are TRBV19 and TRBJ1-1, with a weak D call TRBD1 (5 bases). The germline gives CDR1 LNHDA, CDR2 SQIVND (reference sequence). V gave up 7 bases and J gave up 1 base, with 10 bases separating them. CDR3 length equals 13 residues. CDR3 in amino acids: CASNYQGNTEAFF. The CDR3 DNA sequence: TGTGCCAGTAATTATCAGGGGAACACTGAAGCTTTCTTT.

The chain employs TRBV10-1 and TRBJ1-5; 7 positions match TRBD1. V trimming: 3 bases; J trimming: 1 base; junction bases outside the gene matches: 6. CDR3 size: 16 residues. The V gene's germline CDR1 is WNHNN and CDR2 SYGVQD (reference sequence). The CDR3 protein is CASSDNGQASNQPQHF. The DNA for the CDR3 is TGCGCCAGCAGTGACAACGGACAGGCAAGCAATCAGCCCCAGCATTTT.

As DNA, the CDR3 is TGCGCCAGCAGCTTGGAGCCGACCGGGGAGCTGTTTTTT. This translates into CASSLEPTGELFF. The V and J genes are TRBV5-1 and TRBJ2-2; D unclear. Trimming cost V 0 bases and J 5 bases, with 5 bases left between them. This CDR3 region has 13 residues. In germline, CDR1 is SGHRS, CDR2 YFSETQ.

This rearrangement joins TRBV5-1 to TRBJ1-5, with D possibly matching TRBD1 (5 bases). Germline V gene lookup returns CDR1 SGHRS and CDR2 YFSETQ. V was cut by 1 base and J by 8 bases, with 10 bases left in between. The CDR3 runs to 13 residues. CDR3 loop: CASSLQGGEPQHF. The CDR3 bases are TGCGCCAGCAGCTTGCAGGGCGGGGAGCCCCAGCATTTT.

The chain carries TRBV4-1 and TRBJ2-3; TRBD2 is a possible D gene (6 bases). Trimming took off 1 base at V and 2 bases at J, with 16 bases between the two ends. Germline loops: CDR1 MGHRA, CDR2 YSYEKL. The CDR3 runs 17 residues. CDR3 in DNA: TGCGCCAGCAGCCAAGGCGGGACTCCCGCCCTCACAGATACGCAGTATTTT. Protein sequence: CASSQGGTPALTDTQYF.

V and J are TRBV27 and TRBJ2-2; D is perhaps TRBD1 (5 bases). The CDR3 has 13 residues. Germline V gene data show CDR1 as MNHEY and CDR2 as SMNVEV (reference sequence). Trimming took off 2 bases at V and 5 bases at J, with 6 bases between the two ends. The CDR3 sequence: CASSLKGTGELFF. DNA for the CDR3: TGTGCCAGCAGTTTAAAGGGGACCGGGGAGCTGTTTTTT.

The V call is TRBV18, the J call TRBJ1-6; possible D gene TRBD1, 5 bases. Trimming stripped 0 bases from V and 6 bases from J, with 12 bases between. This CDR3 region has 16 residues. In germline, CDR1 is KGHSH, CDR2 LQKENI. The CDR3 reads CASSPPGPQFNSPLHF. DNA of the CDR3: TGTGCCAGCTCACCACCGGGGCCACAGTTTAATTCACCCCTCCACTTT.

This clone has only one observation. The chain employs TRBV29-1 and TRBJ2-2; 7 bases are a match to TRBD1. The V gene end was trimmed by 4 bases and the J gene end by 7 bases; junction bases not matched to a gene: 9. CDR3 length: 14 amino acids. Germline V CDR1 and CDR2: SQVTM, ANQGSEA. The CDR3 loop reads CSVVSTGEYGELFF. The CDR3 DNA reads TGCAGCGTTGTATCAACAGGGGAGTACGGGGAGCTGTTTTTT.

This chain links TRBV7-2 with TRBJ1-4, with 7 bases lining up with TRBD1. This CDR3 is 15 amino acids long. The trim removed 4 bases at V and 8 bases at J, leaving 10 bases unmatched. CDR1 SGHTA and CDR2 FQGNSA come from the germline V gene. CDR3 sequence reads: CASSYRQGGGEKLFF. CDR3 DNA sequence: TGTGCCAGCAGCTACCGACAGGGTGGCGGCGAAAAACTGTTTTTT.

This clone was seen more than once but under ten times. The junction departs from the called germline gene at one end, perhaps through a read error. V is TRBV10-3 and J is TRBJ1-1; the D is unclear. Germline V lookup: CDR1 ENHRY, CDR2 SYGVKD. This CDR3 contains 13 residues. CDR3 loop: CAIRDGWNTEAFF. The CDR3 DNA is TGTGCCATCCGTGACGGTTGGAACACTGAAGCTTTCTTT.

The chain joins TRBV9 to TRBJ2-1; a weak D match, TRBD2 (5 bases). Trimming took off 0 bases at V and 3 bases at J, with 16 bases between the two ends. This CDR3 is 17 amino acids long. The germline CDR1 and CDR2 sequences are SGDLS and YYNGEE. CDR3 DNA: TGTGCCAGCAGCGTAGCTGGGCGACCGGGGATCTACAATGAGCAGTTCTTC. Its protein is CASSVAGRPGIYNEQFF.

The V call is TRBV9, the J call TRBJ1-2; no clear D gene. V shed 0 bases and J shed 4 bases, with 10 bases lying between them. Germline V gene lookup returns CDR1 SGDLS and CDR2 YYNGEE. CDR3 length: 14 amino acids. CDR3 amino acids: CASSVAPQSYGYTF. The DNA for the CDR3 is TGTGCCAGCAGCGTAGCCCCCCAGTCCTATGGCTACACCTTC.

This rearrangement joins TRBV18 to TRBJ1-2, with TRBD1 matching 7 bases. The CDR3 has 13 residues. The germline V gene has CDR1 KGHSH and CDR2 LQKENI. Trimming cost V 3 bases and J 5 bases; bases outside gene matches: 3. The CDR3 nucleotides are TGTGCCAGCTCACCCGGGACAGATTATGGCTACACCTTC. This translates into CASSPGTDYGYTF.

This chain joins TRBV19 and TRBJ1-2; D perhaps matches TRBD1 (5 bases). V lost 7 bases and J 1 base, leaving 13 bases between the germline ends. Germline CDR1 is LNHDA and CDR2 is SQIVND (reference sequence). The CDR3 has 14 amino acids. For the CDR3, the DNA is TGTGCCAGTACCCAGGGAAAACTTAACTATGGCTACACCTTC. This codes for CASTQGKLNYGYTF.